Shown below are 22 T cell receptor beta chains from a single sample sequenced in a study of blood T cell repertoires in COVID-19. Repertoires were generated with immunoSEQ multiplex PCR, while TCRdb's copy carries only in-frame clones and drops some. In the table there are a few hundred thousand clones, about 91% of which are singletons. Sequenced: peripheral blood. These receptors were taken from a woman younger than 45 who had recovered from COVID-19.

CDR3 nucleotides: TGTGCCAGTAAGATTAGGAACACTGAAGCTTTCTTT. Protein: CASKIRNTEAFF. The rearrangement joins TRBV6-5 to TRBJ1-1; unclear D gene. V lost 9 bases, J lost 1 base, and 9 bases lay in between. Per germline, CDR1 MNHEY and CDR2 SVGAGI. The CDR3 consists of 12 residues.

The J gene is TRBJ1-1, the V gene TRBV19, with D perhaps matching TRBD1 (5 bases). Germline loops: CDR1 LNHDA, CDR2 SQIVND (reference sequence). Trimming took 5 bases from V and 0 from J, leaving 10 bases between them. This CDR3 is 14 amino acids long. The CDR3 DNA follows: TGTGCCAGTAGTTACCTGACAGTGAACACTGAAGCTTTCTTT. Protein sequence: CASSYLTVNTEAFF.

The chain combines TRBV5-8 with TRBJ2-5, with TRBD2 as a possible D gene (6 bases). The V and J ends lost 7 bases and 3 bases respectively, with 16 bases between them. CDR1 is SGHTS and CDR2 is YDEGEE in the germline V gene. The CDR3 contains 14 residues. CDR3 bases: TGTGCCAGCGGCCTTGGGACTGCAAAAGAGACCCAGTACTTC. This sequence encodes CASGLGTAKETQYF.

This chain joins TRBV5-5 and TRBJ2-5; 7 bases map to TRBD1. Germline CDR1 SGHKS, CDR2 YYEKEE (reference sequence). V trimming: 4 bases; J trimming: 11 bases; junction bases outside the gene matches: 8. This CDR3 region has 12 residues. DNA of the CDR3: TGTGCCAGCAGCCCGCCGGTCAGGGGGCAGTACTTC. This codes for CASSPPVRGQYF.

The chain is built from TRBV5-4 and TRBJ2-5; D unclear. The V gene lost 0 bases and the J gene lost 4 bases, with 10 bases spanning the gap. The CDR3 has 14 amino acids. Looked up from germline, CDR1 is SGHNT and CDR2 is YYREEE (reference sequence). The CDR3 nucleotides read TGTGCCAGCAGCTTGGCCGGCCAGGCAGAGACCCAGTACTTC. It specifies CASSLAGQAETQYF.

This sequence joins TRBV19 and TRBJ1-5, with TRBD1 matching over 9 bases. CDR1 and CDR2 (germline): LNHDA, SQIVND (reference sequence). Germline trimming cut 3 bases from V and 2 bases from J; bases unmatched to any gene: 11. This CDR3 has 18 amino acids. The CDR3 loop is CASSIRTGARGGNQPQHF. For the CDR3, the DNA is TGTGCCAGTAGTATTAGGACAGGGGCGCGGGGAGGCAATCAGCCCCAGCATTTT.

The chain recombines TRBV19 with TRBJ2-2; 9 nucleotides match TRBD1. Germline-derived CDR1 and CDR2 are LNHDA and SQIVND (reference sequence). This CDR3 contains 14 residues. J was trimmed by 6 bases and V by 5 bases; bases with no gene match: 4. The CDR3 spells CASSVTGGPGELFF. DNA for the CDR3: TGTGCCAGTAGTGTTACAGGGGGCCCCGGGGAGCTGTTTTTT. Using reference TRBV19 and TRBJ2-2 for the parts outside the CDR3, the full variable domain is DGGITQSPKYLFRKEGQNVTLSCEQNLNHDAMYWYRQDPGQGLRLIYYSQIVNDFQKGDIAEGYSVSREKKESFPLTVTSAQKNPTAFYLCASSVTGGPGELFFGEGSRLTVL.

The chain employs TRBV6-5 and TRBJ2-5; 8 nucleotides agree with TRBD2. This CDR3 region has 15 residues. V lost 2 bases, J lost 5 bases, and 7 bases stayed unmatched. Germline V lookup: CDR1 MNHEY, CDR2 SVGAGI. The CDR3 nucleotides read TGTGCCAGCAGTTACGGTGACGGGGGGGTTGAGACCCAGTACTTC. It yields the protein CASSYGDGGVETQYF.

This clone was recorded once. The V gene is TRBV18, the J gene TRBJ1-2; 7 nucleotides line up with TRBD1. Per germline, CDR1 KGHSH and CDR2 LQKENI. The CDR3 loop spans 14 amino acids. V gave up 8 bases and J gave up 4 bases; unmatched junction bases: 10. The CDR3 sequence is CASRPPGQFYGYTF. The CDR3 region has the DNA TGTGCCAGCAGACCTCCGGGACAGTTCTATGGCTACACCTTC.

This chain connects TRBV15 to TRBJ2-3; TRBD2 aligns across 7 bases. This CDR3 is built from 15 residues. V shed 3 bases, J shed 2 bases, and the junction held 5 bases outside the gene matches. CDR1 and CDR2 from the germline V gene are LNHNV and YYDKDF (reference sequence). The CDR3 coding sequence is TGTGCCACCAGCAGGTCGGGAGGCGCCACAGATACGCAGTATTTT. This encodes CATSRSGGATDTQYF.

The sample holds one count of this clone. The CDR3 region has the DNA TGTGCCAGCAGTTCCTCCAGGGGGCAGGAGACCCAGTACTTC. Its protein product is CASSSSRGQETQYF. This chain connects TRBV28 to TRBJ2-5; TRBD1 matches at 8 bases. The germline gives CDR1 MDHEN, CDR2 SYDVKM. The CDR3 has 14 amino acids. V trimming: 4 bases; J trimming: 5 bases; junction bases outside the gene matches: 6.

The rearrangement uses TRBV6-6 and TRBJ2-7; 7 bases fit TRBD1. The length of the CDR3 is 14 residues. Germline assignment: CDR1 MNHNY and CDR2 SVGAGI (reference sequence). With V trimmed by 6 bases and J by 6 bases, 11 bases remained unmatched. The CDR3 is CASRRTGVDVEQYF. CDR3 DNA sequence: TGTGCCAGCAGAAGAACAGGGGTGGACGTCGAGCAGTACTTC.

The rearrangement uses TRBV5-4 and TRBJ2-3; 9 nucleotides line up with TRBD2. Germline loops: CDR1 SGHNT, CDR2 YYREEE (reference sequence). J was trimmed by 6 bases and V by 0 bases; bases with no gene match: 2. The CDR3 runs to 14 residues. CDR3 residues: CASSLETSGDTQYF. The CDR3 region has the DNA TGTGCCAGCAGCTTGGAAACTAGCGGGGATACGCAGTATTTT.

This rearrangement joins TRBV18 to TRBJ2-7, with D tentatively TRBD1 (6 bases). V dropped 5 bases and J dropped 6 bases, with 11 bases sitting between them. Germline CDR1 reads KGHSH; CDR2 reads LQKENI. The CDR3 extends over 12 amino acids. The CDR3 is CASSTGTPEQYF. CDR3 nucleotide sequence: TGTGCCAGCTCAACCGGGACACCCGAGCAGTACTTC.

This clone occurred once. The J gene is TRBJ2-5, the V gene TRBV6-2 or TRBV6-3, with 7 positions matching TRBD1. The length of the CDR3 is 15 residues. Germline V gene sequence: CDR1 MNHEY, CDR2 SVGEGT. V lost 6 bases to trimming and J lost 4 bases; unmatched junction nucleotides: 11. CDR3 DNA: TGTGCCAGCAGCCCAGCCGCAGGGGGTGGAGAGACCCAGTACTTC. Translated: CASSPAAGGGETQYF.

The sample holds a few counts of this clone. This sequence joins TRBV30 and TRBJ2-3; TRBD2 matches 8 bases. The CDR3 consists of 13 residues. Germline loops: CDR1 GTSNPN, CDR2 SVGIG (reference sequence). Trimming removed 2 bases from V and 6 bases from J; junction bases left unmatched: 4. The chain's CDR3 is CAWSSGGSDTQYF. In DNA form, the CDR3 reads TGTGCCTGGAGTTCGGGGGGGTCTGATACGCAGTATTTT.

The CDR3 protein is CASSHRTGMIAKNIQYF. The CDR3 coding sequence is TGTGCCAGCAGTCACCGGACGGGAATGATAGCCAAAAACATTCAGTACTTC. The rearrangement links TRBV28 to TRBJ2-4; TRBD2 is a possible D gene (5 bases). V shed 5 bases and J shed 0 bases, with 17 bases lying between them. The CDR3 length is 17 residues. The germline CDR1 and CDR2 sequences are MDHEN and SYDVKM. The full variable domain, with the rest looked up from reference TRBV28 and TRBJ2-4, is DVKVTQSSRYLVKRTGEKVFLECVQDMDHENMFWYRQDPGLGLRLIYFSYDVKMKEKGDIPEGYSVSREKKERFSLILESASTNQTSMYLCASSHRTGMIAKNIQYFGAGTRLSVL.

The genes are TRBV28 and TRBJ2-1; 10 bases agree with TRBD2. Germline CDR1 and CDR2: MDHEN and SYDVKM. Trimming at V came to 4 bases and at J to 4 bases, leaving 4 bases not matched to a gene. The length of the CDR3 is 15 residues. For the CDR3, the DNA is TGTGCCAGCAGTTCCGGTAGCGGGGGGTACAATGAGCAGTTCTTC. It codes for CASSSGSGGYNEQFF.

J is TRBJ2-5 and V is TRBV18, with 11 nucleotides matching TRBD1. This CDR3 has 14 residues. Germline V gene data show CDR1 as KGHSH and CDR2 as LQKENI. The V segment lost 6 bases and the J segment 5 bases; nucleotides outside the gene matches: 5. CDR3 in amino acids: CASSRTGGVETQYF. The CDR3, as DNA: TGTGCCAGCTCGCGGACAGGGGGCGTGGAGACCCAGTACTTC. Using reference TRBV18 and TRBJ2-5 for the parts outside the CDR3, the full variable domain is NAGVMQNPRHLVRRRGQEARLRCSPMKGHSHVYWYRQLPEEGLKFMVYLQKENIIDESGMPKERFSAEFPKEGPSILRIQQVVRGDSAAYFCASSRTGGVETQYFGPGTRLLVL.

This clone was observed a few times. The gene calls are TRBV10-3 and TRBJ1-5, with 11 nucleotides matching TRBD1. The V gene end was trimmed by 0 bases and the J gene end by 9 bases; junction bases not matched to a gene: 4. Germline lookup yields CDR1 ENHRY and CDR2 SYGVKD. The CDR3 extends over 15 amino acids. Here the CDR3 DNA reads TGTGCCATCAGTGAGTCCGGGACAGGGGGGGTGCCCCAGCATTTT. It is translated as CAISESGTGGVPQHF.

The chain combines TRBV7-2 with TRBJ1-3; no clear D gene. Between the trimmed V and J ends, which lost 2 bases and 0 bases, there was a span of 2 bases. The CDR3 loop spans 13 amino acids. In germline, CDR1 is SGHTA, CDR2 FQGNSA. The CDR3 bases are TGTGCCAGCAGCTTACTCTCTGGAAACACCATATATTTT. It yields the protein CASSLLSGNTIYF.

This clone was recorded once. The chain links TRBV18 to TRBJ1-2; 7 nucleotides agree with TRBD1. J lost 4 bases, V lost 3 bases, and 8 bases had no gene match. CDR1 KGHSH and CDR2 LQKENI come from the germline V gene. The CDR3 runs 15 residues. Here the CDR3 reads CASSPSTRQGYGYTF. The CDR3 coding sequence is TGTGCCAGCTCACCCTCAACCCGACAGGGCTATGGCTACACCTTC.